These 8 T cell receptor beta chains were all obtained from the same sample, sequenced in a study of T cell clones after liver transplantation. Generated by immunoSEQ multiplex PCR, the TCRdb table keeps only in-frame clones and is missing some. The table lists tens of thousands of clones, roughly 90% of them singletons. The sample was CD8+ T cells from blood, taken 12 months after liver transplant. These receptors came from a human patient who received a liver transplant. Some T cells may be provided by the graft donor.

This clone was detected a few times. The chain couples TRBV7-9 to TRBJ1-4; 8 bases align to TRBD1. CDR3 length: 15 amino acids. V lost 6 bases to trimming and J lost 4 bases; unmatched junction nucleotides: 7. CDR1 SEHNR and CDR2 FQNEAQ come from the germline V gene (reference sequence). The DNA for the CDR3 is TGTGCCAGCAGAGCGACAGGGGTTAATAATGAAAAACTGTTTTTT. Its protein product is CASRATGVNNEKLFF.

The V gene is TRBV27, the J gene TRBJ1-1; no reliable D call. Germline V gene sequence: CDR1 MNHEY, CDR2 SMNVEV (reference sequence). Between the trimmed V and J ends, which lost 4 bases and 3 bases, there was a span of 12 bases. This CDR3 is built from 14 residues. CDR3 loop: CASSSPGGDTEAFF. Written as DNA, the CDR3 is TGTGCCAGCAGTTCTCCGGGCGGGGACACTGAAGCTTTCTTT.

J is TRBJ1-2 and V is TRBV28; no reliable D call. Per germline, CDR1 MDHEN and CDR2 SYDVKM. V lost 3 bases and J lost 9, with 8 bases in between. The CDR3 has 11 amino acids. The CDR3 DNA reads as TGTGCCAGCAGTTTCATACTCAGCTACACCTTC. The encoded protein is CASSFILSYTF.

The V and J genes are TRBV11-2 and TRBJ2-1; no reliable D call. CDR1 is SGHAT and CDR2 is FQNNGV in the germline V gene. V dropped 5 bases and J dropped 7 bases, with 9 bases sitting between them. The CDR3 has 12 amino acids. The CDR3 reads CASSPTVNEQFF. The CDR3 DNA reads as TGTGCCAGCAGCCCGACGGTGAATGAGCAGTTCTTC. The full variable domain, completed using reference TRBV11-2 and TRBJ2-1, is EAGVAQSPRYKIIEKRQSVAFWCNPISGHATLYWYQQILGQGPKLLIQFQNNGVVDDSQLPKDRFSAERLKGVDSTLKIQPAKLEDSAVYLCASSPTVNEQFFGPGTRLTVL.

The chain recombines TRBV5-1 with TRBJ2-5, with TRBD2 as a possible D gene (6 bases). Trimming took off 1 base at V and 6 bases at J, with 16 bases between the two ends. The CDR3 contains 15 residues. The germline V gene has CDR1 SGHRS and CDR2 YFSETQ. This CDR3 reads CASSLRGTAAQTQYF. For the CDR3, the DNA is TGCGCCAGCAGCTTGAGAGGGACTGCTGCGCAGACCCAGTACTTC.

This sequence joins TRBV4-3 and TRBJ1-1, with D unresolved. The V and J ends lost 3 bases and 3 bases respectively, with 8 bases between them. The CDR3 is 13 residues long. Germline V gene data show CDR1 as LGHNA and CDR2 as YSLEER. The CDR3 reads CASSHAPYTEAFF. Written as DNA, the CDR3 is TGCGCCAGCAGCCATGCCCCCTACACTGAAGCTTTCTTT.

The chain links TRBV10-1 to TRBJ2-3; D may be TRBD1 or TRBD2 (5 bases each). Germline values: CDR1 WNHNN, CDR2 SYGVQD (reference sequence). Trimming removed 8 bases from V and 2 bases from J, with 14 bases in between. This CDR3 has 14 residues. The CDR3 DNA reads as TGCGCCAGCGGGACCGCCGGCCTCACAGATACGCAGTATTTT. Protein product: CASGTAGLTDTQYF.

In DNA form, the CDR3 reads TGTGCCAGCAGCTTGGTAGCGGGAGGGGCCTACAATGAGCAGTTCTTC. Translated: CASSLVAGGAYNEQFF. The V gene is TRBV7-9, the J gene TRBJ2-1; 11 positions match TRBD2. The CDR3 extends over 16 amino acids. Trimming at V came to 3 bases and at J to 2 bases, leaving 3 bases not matched to a gene. Per the germline V gene, CDR1 is SEHNR and CDR2 is FQNEAQ (reference sequence).